The clone carrying this TCR beta chain ranks as medium-sized. Its target is not known. The sampled adjacent lung lay at least 2 cm from the tumor margin and showed no atypia. The data are from a study of T cells in localized non-small cell lung cancer. Study-level results: The greatest T cell clonality was found in uninvolved adjacent lung (higher than in tumor).

The length of the CDR3 is 13 residues. Trimming took off 4 bases at V and 5 bases at J, with 11 bases between the two ends. Profiling relied on immunoSEQ multiplex PCR, and the TCRdb table lists in-frame clones only, not all of them. The sample shows over 1,500 clones, less than 45% of them seen only once. The starting material was normal lung tissue next to the tumor, obtained before any cancer treatment. This clonotype was obtained from a male donor older than 55 with stage III squamous cell lung carcinoma. The rearrangement uses TRBV7-1 and TRBJ1-1; D is unclear. TRBV7-1 is an open reading frame whose function is uncertain. Here the CDR3 reads CASSLDPKTEAFF. The CDR3 DNA is TGTGCCAGCAGCTTAGATCCGAAAACTGAAGCTTTCTTT.